The 23 T cell receptor beta chains presented below share a single source sample, sequenced in a study of technical replicates of blood from several donors. TCRdb keeps only in-frame clones here, not all; method: immunoSEQ multiplex PCR. This sample has approximately 75,000 clones, with 75% to 90% found just once. Specimen: PBMCs. All receptors derive from a human donor in good health. Some clones in this sample may be carry-over from other donors' samples.

The sample holds one count of this clone. This sequence joins TRBV30 and TRBJ2-5; 7 nucleotides agree with TRBD1. Germline V lookup: CDR1 GTSNPN, CDR2 SVGIG (reference sequence). With V trimmed by 8 bases and J by 3 bases, 12 bases remained unmatched. The CDR3 contains 14 residues. In DNA, the CDR3 is TGTGCCATCAATCGGGGACAGACCAAAGAGACCCAGTACTTC. Residues: CAINRGQTKETQYF.

This clone was seen only a few times. The chain has TRBV7-8 and TRBJ2-4; D remains unclear. This CDR3 spans 12 amino acids. The germline V and J ends were trimmed by 5 bases and 10 bases, with 12 bases remaining between them. Per germline, CDR1 SGHVS and CDR2 FQNEAQ. Written as DNA, the CDR3 is TGTGCCAGCAGCCCGAGGCGAGGAATTCAGTACTTC. It encodes CASSPRRGIQYF.

The rearrangement joins TRBV6-1 to TRBJ1-5, with 8 positions matching TRBD1. With 11 bases clipped from V and 6 bases from J, the junction kept 12 bases outside the gene matches. The CDR3 runs to 14 residues. From germline, CDR1 is MNHNS and CDR2 SASEGT. The CDR3, as DNA: TGTGCCGGTGCACGGGCAGGGGGCACTCAGCCCCAGCATTTT. Translation: CAGARAGGTQPQHF.

V usage is TRBV21-1 and J usage is TRBJ2-5; whether TRBD2, the table's D call, matches the DNA was not checked. TRBV21-1 is tagged as a pseudogene. The CDR3 is made up of 17 amino acids. The chain's CDR3 is CASNEGPGLAGEETQYF. The CDR3 DNA reads as TGTGCCAGCAACGAGGGTCCGGGACTAGCGGGGGAAGAGACCCAGTACTTC.

The chain employs TRBV29-1 and TRBJ2-5; 9 bases are a match to TRBD1. Germline-derived CDR1 and CDR2 are SQVTM and ANQGSEA. Trimming at V came to 7 bases and at J to 4 bases, leaving 4 bases not matched to a gene. The CDR3 is 12 amino acids. The DNA of the CDR3 is TGCAGCGGAGAGACAGGGGGAGAGACCCAGTACTTC. Protein sequence: CSGETGGETQYF.

The rearrangement uses TRBV30 and TRBJ2-2; a possible D gene is TRBD2 (5 bases). This CDR3 is built from 13 residues. Trimming took 2 bases from V and 5 from J, leaving 9 bases between them. CDR1 and CDR2 from the germline V gene are GTSNPN and SVGIG (reference sequence). CDR3 protein: CAWSTQRTGELFF. Here the CDR3 DNA reads TGTGCCTGGAGTACCCAGCGGACCGGGGAGCTGTTTTTT.

The gene calls are TRBV2 and TRBJ1-2; D remains unclear. Trimming left V 5 bases short and J 0 bases short, with 7 bases between. Germline CDR1 SNHLY, CDR2 FYNNEI. The CDR3 contains 13 residues. The CDR3 nucleotides read TGTGCCAGCAGTACAGAATCTAACTATGGCTACACCTTC. It translates to CASSTESNYGYTF.

CDR3 sequence: CASSVEGGGYYGYTF. CDR3 bases: TGTGCCAGCAGCGTAGAAGGGGGAGGGTACTATGGCTACACCTTC. V and J are TRBV9 and TRBJ1-2; a possible D gene is TRBD1 (6 bases). CDR1 is SGDLS and CDR2 is YYNGEE in the germline V gene. V lost 0 bases and J 3 bases, leaving 12 bases between the germline ends. The CDR3 has 15 residues.

This clone was seen a single time. The J gene is TRBJ1-2, the V gene TRBV30; unclear D gene. Germline loops: CDR1 GTSNPN, CDR2 SVGIG (reference sequence). CDR3 length: 12 residues. Deletions cut 0 bases from V and 1 base from J, with 3 bases between. The CDR3 here is CAWSVNNYGYTF. As DNA, the CDR3 is TGTGCCTGGAGTGTCAATAACTATGGCTACACCTTC.

This rearrangement joins TRBV7-3 to TRBJ2-3; D unresolved. V was clipped by 2 bases and J by 5 bases, with 17 bases between them. This CDR3 comprises 16 residues. The germline gives CDR1 SGHTA, CDR2 FQGTGA. CDR3 DNA: TGTGCCAGCAGCTTAGGTGTGGCCTCTGGAGTAGATACGCAGTATTTT. Protein: CASSLGVASGVDTQYF.

The chain uses TRBV30 and TRBJ2-1; perhaps TRBD2 as D (5 bases). The CDR3 has 14 residues. Germline V gene lookup returns CDR1 GTSNPN and CDR2 SVGIG (reference sequence). V lost 3 bases, J lost 0 bases, and 9 bases lay in between. CDR3 DNA sequence: TGTGCCTGGAGCCGAACTAGCTCCTACAATGAGCAGTTCTTC. Protein product: CAWSRTSSYNEQFF.

This clone was seen just once. This chain joins TRBV4-2 and TRBJ2-5; the match to TRBD1 covers 7 bases. There are 14 residues in the CDR3. Germline V gene sequence: CDR1 LGHNA, CDR2 YNFKEQ. The ends lost 1 base at V and 5 bases at J; junction bases unmatched: 4. The CDR3 nucleotides read TGTGCCAGCAGCCAAGGATTAGGGGGCGAGACCCAGTACTTC. Translation gives CASSQGLGGETQYF.

The chain links TRBV6-5 to TRBJ1-2; 8 bases line up with TRBD1. The CDR3 is made up of 13 amino acids. V shed 4 bases, J shed 4 bases, and the junction held 2 bases outside the gene matches. CDR1 is MNHEY and CDR2 is SVGAGI in the germline V gene. The DNA for the CDR3 is TGTGCCAGCAGTTCAGGGGGCCCCTATGGCTACACCTTC. Translating gives CASSSGGPYGYTF.

The chain uses TRBV23-1 and TRBJ2-1, with D tentatively TRBD1 (6 bases). TRBV23-1 is reported as an ORF; its role is uncertain. CDR3 length equals 17 residues. V lost 0 bases to trimming and J lost 4 bases, with 16 bases between them. For the CDR3, the DNA is TGCGCCAGCAGTCAATCGAGACCAGGACAGCCATACAATGAGCAGTTCTTC. Residues: CASSQSRPGQPYNEQFF.

V is TRBV5-4 and J is TRBJ2-7, with 8 bases identical to TRBD1. V was clipped by 3 bases and J by 4 bases; unmatched bases: 6. The CDR3 runs to 14 residues. Germline CDR1 reads SGHNT; CDR2 reads YYREEE (reference sequence). This CDR3 reads CASSSTGEYYEQYF. The CDR3, as DNA: TGTGCCAGCAGCTCGACAGGGGAGTATTACGAGCAGTACTTC.

The chain links TRBV5-1 to TRBJ2-5; the D gene is possibly TRBD2 (5 bases). The DNA end lines up better with TRBJ2-7; the J call may be wrong. Germline CDR1 SGHRS, CDR2 YFSETQ. The CDR3 has 14 residues. The CDR3 spells CASSLAGLPYEQYF. CDR3 DNA: TGCGCCAGCAGCTTGGCCGGACTCCCCTACGAGCAGTACTTC.

This clone is a singleton in its sample. This chain uses TRBV4-1 with TRBJ2-3; 9 nucleotides align to TRBD1. Losses at the gene ends were 3 bases for V and 4 bases for J; bases not matched to a gene: 5. CDR1 is MGHRA and CDR2 is YSYEKL in the germline V gene. This CDR3 has 15 residues. This CDR3 reads CASSHPGQGADTQYF. In nucleotides, the CDR3 is TGCGCCAGCAGCCACCCGGGACAGGGCGCAGATACGCAGTATTTT.

CDR3 residues: CASSEGDGGIGKNIQYF. CDR3 in DNA: TGTGCCAGCAGCGAAGGGGATGGGGGGATTGGCAAAAACATTCAGTACTTC. This chain links TRBV21-1 with TRBJ2-4; the table calls TRBD2, which could not be checked here. TRBV21-1 is described as a pseudogene. This CDR3 is built from 17 residues.

The rearrangement links TRBV6-4 to TRBJ2-2, with 7 positions matching TRBD1. Germline CDR1 and CDR2: MRHNA and SNTAGT. Trimming at V came to 3 bases and at J to 5 bases, leaving 0 bases not matched to a gene. This CDR3 has 13 amino acids. CDR3 protein: CASSEQGTGELFF. The CDR3 nucleotides are TGTGCCAGCAGTGAACAGGGGACCGGGGAGCTGTTTTTT.

The rearrangement links TRBV5-4 to TRBJ2-1, with 8 bases lining up with TRBD2. CDR3 size: 18 residues. Trimming removed 3 bases from V and 4 bases from J; junction bases left unmatched: 15. The germline V gene has CDR1 SGHNT and CDR2 YYREEE (reference sequence). DNA of the CDR3: TGTGCCAGCAGCTCCCCACCCAACCGGCCTAGCGGGTACAATGAGCAGTTCTTC. It is translated as CASSSPPNRPSGYNEQFF.

This clone was counted a few times. This chain connects TRBV29-1 to TRBJ1-2; no clear D. CDR3 length equals 11 residues. CDR1 and CDR2 from the germline V gene are SQVTM and ANQGSEA. V was trimmed by 4 bases and J by 8 bases, leaving 11 bases between them. CDR3 residues: CSVGVGPGYTF. The CDR3 bases are TGCAGCGTTGGAGTGGGCCCGGGCTACACCTTC.

This CDR3 is CASALASEQFF. The DNA of the CDR3 is TGTGCCAGCGCGCTCGCTAGCGAGCAGTTCTTC. This sequence joins TRBV4-2 and TRBJ2-1; a weak D match, TRBD2 (5 bases). Germline lookup yields CDR1 LGHNA and CDR2 YNFKEQ. The V gene lost 8 bases and the J gene lost 10 bases, with 12 bases spanning the gap. The CDR3 consists of 11 residues.

The genes are TRBV6-5 and TRBJ1-2, with 8 bases that match TRBD1. The ends lost 2 bases at V and 4 bases at J; junction bases unmatched: 6. The germline CDR1 and CDR2 sequences are MNHEY and SVGAGI. This CDR3 is 15 amino acids long. CDR3 DNA: TGTGCCAGCAGTTACCGGGACAGGAGAACCTATGGCTACACCTTC. As protein: CASSYRDRRTYGYTF.